The next 12 T cell receptor beta chains were all read from a single sample in a study of CD8 T cells in ankylosing spondylitis. Their recognized antigens are unknown. Whole-study findings and limits: Roughly 8 highly homologous variants made up a TCR beta motif that seemed to typify ankylosing spondylitis blood.

MiXCR, run by TCRdb on the 5' RACE reads, gives a single entry per CDR3 protein. The sample contains a few hundred thousand distinct CDR3 sequences, approximately 17% of which appear only once. Sequencing used blood, either unsorted or a sorted T cell fraction (not recorded which). These receptors were obtained from a male donor with ankylosing spondylitis.

In this sample, this clonotype turned up a few times. The chain recombines TRBV12-3 or TRBV12-4 with TRBJ2-1, with TRBD2 matching 7 bases. CDR3 length equals 14 residues. The trim removed 5 bases at V and 4 bases at J, leaving 5 bases unmatched. The CDR3 sequence: CASSTSVGYNEQFF. CDR3 coding DNA: TGTGCCAGCAGTACTAGCGTGGGTTACAATGAGCAGTTCTTC.

This rearrangement joins TRBV27 to TRBJ1-5, with D possibly TRBD1 on 5 matching bases. The V end lost 4 bases, the J end lost 4 bases, and 14 bases lay between the germline ends. Germline CDR1 MNHEY, CDR2 SMNVEV (reference sequence). The CDR3 consists of 15 residues. The chain's CDR3 is CASSSPGGRNQPQHF. The CDR3 nucleotides are TGTGCCAGCAGTTCCCCTGGGGGGAGGAATCAGCCCCAGCATTTT.

The rearrangement links TRBV6-2 or TRBV6-3 to TRBJ2-7; D may match TRBD1 or TRBD2 (5 bases each). CDR3 length equals 13 residues. The germline CDR1 and CDR2 sequences are MNHEY and SVGEGT. Between the trimmed V and J ends, which lost 8 bases and 3 bases, there was a span of 14 bases. CDR3 residues: CASSRGDHYEQYF. Written as DNA, the CDR3 is TGTGCCAGCTCTAGAGGGGACCACTACGAGCAGTACTTC.

For the CDR3, the DNA is TGCAGTGCCCTACAGGGTATTAGTAATTCACCCCTCCACTTT. Protein sequence: CSALQGISNSPLHF. This chain uses TRBV20-1 with TRBJ1-6; possibly TRBD1 for D (6 bases). CDR1 is DFQATT and CDR2 is SNEGSKA in the germline V gene (reference sequence). The CDR3 runs 14 residues. The ends were cut back, 6 bases at V and 6 bases at J, with 15 bases in the middle.

This clonotype was observed a handful of times. The gene calls are TRBV5-1 and TRBJ1-1; D unclear. Trimming took 0 bases from V and 7 from J, leaving 10 bases between them. CDR3 length equals 13 residues. Germline CDR1 reads SGHRS; CDR2 reads YFSETQ. CDR3 sequence: CASSLAGRHEAFF. For the CDR3, the DNA is TGCGCCAGCAGCTTGGCCGGCAGGCATGAAGCTTTCTTT.

The rearrangement joins TRBV4-1 to TRBJ1-1, with 9 bases lining up with TRBD1. Losses at the gene ends were 0 bases for V and 1 base for J; bases not matched to a gene: 9. CDR3 length: 18 residues. Germline CDR1 MGHRA, CDR2 YSYEKL. This chain's CDR3 is CASSQDPTGGLANTEAFF. The CDR3 DNA sequence: TGCGCCAGCAGCCAAGATCCAACAGGGGGCCTAGCGAACACTGAAGCTTTCTTT.

The chain couples TRBV28 to TRBJ1-5, with TRBD1 matching 10 bases. This CDR3 is 14 amino acids long. The germline V gene encodes CDR1 MDHEN and CDR2 SYDVKM. J lost 11 bases, V lost 3 bases, and 7 bases had no gene match. CDR3 nucleotides: TGTGCCAGCAGTTTCCCGAAGACAGGGGGCTCCCAGCATTTT. Amino acid sequence: CASSFPKTGGSQHF.

The sample holds a few counts of this clonotype. This CDR3 reads CASRTDTGVGGYTF. CDR3 DNA: TGCGCCAGCAGAACAGATACAGGGGTTGGCGGCTACACCTTC. V and J are TRBV5-1 and TRBJ1-2; 7 positions agree with TRBD1. The CDR3 has 14 amino acids. Germline V gives CDR1 SGHRS, CDR2 YFSETQ. The ends lost 5 bases at V and 8 bases at J; junction bases unmatched: 12.

As concerns this clonotype: A read error may account for a junction end that differs from germline. The rearrangement links TRBV12-3 or TRBV12-4 to TRBJ1-3, with D unclear. CDR3 length: 18 residues. The CDR3 sequence: CTSSSEALVGGSGNTIYF. The DNA of the CDR3 is TGTACCAGCAGTTCAGAGGCACTCGTAGGCGGCTCTGGAAACACCATATATTTT.

V usage is TRBV12-3 or TRBV12-4 and J usage is TRBJ2-2, with D perhaps matching TRBD1 (5 bases). Trimming removed 1 base from V and 7 bases from J, with 13 bases in between. The CDR3 length is 15 residues. The DNA for the CDR3 is TGTGCCAGCAGTTTAGGGCACAGGCAAGGCGGGGAGCTGTTTTTT. Protein: CASSLGHRQGGELFF.

The CDR3 DNA reads TGTGCCAGCAGTGAGGGTTACCTAGCGGGGCACACAGATACGCAGTATTTT. Translation: CASSEGYLAGHTDTQYF. V is TRBV6-4 and J is TRBJ2-3; 9 bases map to TRBD2. With 3 bases clipped from V and 2 bases from J, the junction kept 9 bases outside the gene matches. The CDR3 totals 17 residues. Per the germline V gene, CDR1 is MRHNA and CDR2 is SNTAGT.

This chain uses TRBV4-2 with TRBJ1-5, with 8 nucleotides matching TRBD1. CDR3 length: 16 residues. Germline V lookup: CDR1 LGHNA, CDR2 YNFKEQ. V lost 1 base and J lost 4; bases outside the gene matches: 6. The CDR3 DNA reads as TGTGCCAGCAGCCAAGTAGCAGGGGGCCGGAATCAGCCCCAGCATTTT. Protein sequence: CASSQVAGGRNQPQHF.